This section outlines one TCR beta chain sequence together with its context. Its antigen is as yet unknown. Deletions cut 9 bases from V and 1 base from J, with 9 bases between. CDR1 is SNHLY, CDR2 FYNNEI, per germline. CDR3 length equals 12 residues. These data belong to a study of blood T cells in healthy people across ages. Study results and limitations: Because sorting was not performed, PBMCs prevented conclusive naive versus antigen-experienced comparison.

Each donor's blood draw was roughly 9.8 milliliters of peripheral blood. A second about 7 to 11 cycle PCR used barcoded and J-beta primers. Template switching added a 12-random-nucleotide identifier to every cDNA molecule. In TCRdb, the 5' RACE reads were re-called with MiXCR into one record per CDR3 protein. The sample holds approximately 1,700,000 distinct CDR3 sequences; about 39% are singletons and the top ten take roughly 23%. Sequencing input: blood. This chain uses TRBV2 with TRBJ1-1; D remains unclear. The sequence was collected from a human donor in good health. The CDR3 region has the DNA TGTGCCAGTCTCGAGACGAACACTGAAGCTTTCTTT. Translating gives CASLETNTEAFF. Drawing the rest from reference TRBV2 and TRBJ1-1, the complete variable domain is EPEVTQTPSHQVTQMGQEVILRCVPISNHLYFYWYRQILGQKVEFLVSFYNNEISEKSEIFDDQFSVERPDGSNFTLKIRSTKLEDSAMYFCASLETNTEAFFGQGTRLTVV.